This T cell receptor beta chain was captured by sequencing in a study of Graves' ophthalmopathy and Graves' hyperthyroidism. After removal of 0 bases from V and 4 bases from J, the junction contained 5 bases not matched to a gene. Per the germline V gene, CDR1 is SGHRS and CDR2 is YFSETQ. This CDR3 has 17 amino acids. RNA transcripts were the template, and TCR beta CDR3 regions were amplified from them. A first-round RT-PCR used HTBI primers, followed by a second-round multiplex PCR. TCRdb re-derived calls from the multiplex PCR reads in MiXCR, one entry per CDR3 protein. In the table there are 600,000 to 700,000 distinct CDR3 sequences, approximately 39% of which are singletons. This clonotype has a count of ten or more.

The sequencing input was peripheral blood. This TCR derives from an adult man with Graves' ophthalmopathy. V gene TRBV5-1 combines with J gene TRBJ2-6; 9 bases map to TRBD1. In DNA, the CDR3 is TGCGCCAGCAGCTTGGCTGGGACAGGGCTCGGGGCCAACGTCCTGACTTTC. The encoded protein is CASSLAGTGLGANVLTF.